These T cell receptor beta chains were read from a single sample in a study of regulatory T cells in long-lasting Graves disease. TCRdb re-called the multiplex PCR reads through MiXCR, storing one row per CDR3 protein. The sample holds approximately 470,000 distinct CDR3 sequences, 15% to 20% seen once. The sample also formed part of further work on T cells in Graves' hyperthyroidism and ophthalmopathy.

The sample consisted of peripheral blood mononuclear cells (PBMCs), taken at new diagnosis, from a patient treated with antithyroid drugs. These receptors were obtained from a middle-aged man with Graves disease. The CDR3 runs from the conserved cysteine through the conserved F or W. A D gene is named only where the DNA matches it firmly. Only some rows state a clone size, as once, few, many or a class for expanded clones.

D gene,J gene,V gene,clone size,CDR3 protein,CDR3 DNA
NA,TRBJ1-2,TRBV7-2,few,CASSFREGANYGYTF,TGTGCCAGCAGCTTCAGGGAGGGGGCTAACTATGGCTACACCTTC
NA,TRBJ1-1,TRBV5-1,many,CASSLDGTWAFF,TGCGCCAGCAGCTTGGATGGGACCTGGGCTTTCTTT
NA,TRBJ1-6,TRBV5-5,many,CASSESTSPLHF,TGTGCCAGCAGCGAGAGCACTTCACCCCTCCACTTT
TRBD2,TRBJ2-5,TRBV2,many,CASSGPLAGRGETQYF,TGTGCCAGCAGTGGACCACTAGCGGGAAGAGGAGAGACCCAGTACTTC
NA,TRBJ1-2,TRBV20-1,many,CSASAGEEYGYTF,TGCAGTGCTAGTGCGGGGGAAGAATATGGCTACACCTTC
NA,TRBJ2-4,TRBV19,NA,CASSADSKNIQYF,TGTGCCAGTAGTGCCGACAGTAAAAACATTCAGTACTTC
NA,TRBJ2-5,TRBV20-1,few,CSARGEGGEATTQYF,TGCAGTGCTAGAGGGGAGGGGGGAGAGGCCACGACCCAGTACTTC
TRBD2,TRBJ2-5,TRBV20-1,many,CSATSPGTSGRVETQYF,TGCAGTGCTACCAGTCCCGGGACTAGCGGGAGGGTGGAGACCCAGTACTTC
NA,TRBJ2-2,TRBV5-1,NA,CASSLSLFTGELFF,TGCGCCAGCAGCTTAAGTCTTTTCACCGGGGAGCTGTTTTTT
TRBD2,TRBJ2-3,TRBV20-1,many,CSARASGIMDTQYF,TGCAGTGCTAGAGCTAGCGGAATTATGGATACGCAGTATTTT
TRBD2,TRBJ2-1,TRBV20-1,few,CSASSREASEQFF,TGCAGTGCTAGCTCCCGGGAGGCTAGTGAGCAGTTCTTC
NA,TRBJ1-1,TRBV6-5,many,CASSYGRRGNTEAFF,TGTGCCAGCAGTTACGGGCGGAGGGGGAACACTGAAGCTTTCTTT
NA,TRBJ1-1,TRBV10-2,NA,CASSEVWNTEAFF,TGCGCCAGCAGTGAGGTATGGAATACTGAAGCTTTCTTT
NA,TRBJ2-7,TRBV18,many,CASSPAEGSYEQYF,TGTGCCAGCTCACCGGCAGAGGGATCCTACGAGCAGTACTTC
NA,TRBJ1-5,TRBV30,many,CAWSVSSNQPQHF,TGTGCCTGGAGTGTGAGTAGCAATCAGCCCCAGCATTTT
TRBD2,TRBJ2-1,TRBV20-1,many,CSARGGREESYNEQFF,TGCAGTGCTAGGGGGGGGAGGGAGGAATCCTACAATGAGCAGTTCTTC